This T cell receptor beta chain is drawn from a study of post-analysis software for immune sequencing data. Study at large: Relapsing-remitting, secondary progressive and progressive-relapsing forms of multiple sclerosis all featured among disease courses. Study-level results: Samples from a shared batch, those prepared together, strongly co-clustered by F measure. TRBV5-6, TRBV5-1 and TRBV20-1 belonged to a set of roughly 5 TRBV segments that were more frequent in patients than controls. Those with multiple sclerosis, the patient group, showed significantly lower normalized Chao1 diversity than controls.

Each TCR beta cDNA library carried unique molecular identifiers. Input populations of roughly 0.85 to 11 million T cells gave rise to approximately 500,000 cDNA molecules. From the PCR reads, TCRdb called clonotypes with MiXCR, one entry per CDR3 protein. The sample yields fewer than 850,000 distinct CDR3 sequences, 25% to 30% seen once. This CDR3 has 13 amino acids. Germline CDR1 SGHTA, CDR2 FQGNSA. Turning to this clonotype: The antigen remains undetermined. At one of its ends the junction is not consistent with the germline gene, which may arise from a read error.

This TCR was sampled from a girl between 10 and 17 years old with multiple sclerosis. The chain is built from TRBV7-2 and TRBJ1-2; TRBD1 matches at 9 bases. What was sequenced was blood. The CDR3 loop is CANSLTGGHGYTF. CDR3 bases: TGTGCCAACAGCTTAACAGGGGGCCATGGCTACACCTTC.